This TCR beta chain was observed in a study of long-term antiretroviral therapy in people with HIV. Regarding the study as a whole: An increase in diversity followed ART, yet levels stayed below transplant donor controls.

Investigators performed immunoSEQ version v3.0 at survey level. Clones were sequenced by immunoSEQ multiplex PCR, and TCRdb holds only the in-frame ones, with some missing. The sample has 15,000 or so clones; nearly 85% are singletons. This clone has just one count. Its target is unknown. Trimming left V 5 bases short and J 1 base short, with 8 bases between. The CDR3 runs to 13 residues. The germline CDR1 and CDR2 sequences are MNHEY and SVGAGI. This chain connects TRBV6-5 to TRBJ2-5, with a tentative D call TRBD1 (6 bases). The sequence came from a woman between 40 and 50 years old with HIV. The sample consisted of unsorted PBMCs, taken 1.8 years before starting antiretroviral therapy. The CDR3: CASSGTIQETQYF. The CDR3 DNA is TGTGCCAGCAGTGGGACAATCCAAGAGACCCAGTACTTC.